The rows below give T cell receptor beta chains drawn from one sample of a study of blood T cell repertoires in COVID-19. Here immunoSEQ multiplex PCR was the method, and the copy in TCRdb shows in-frame clones only, minus some. The sample contains hundreds of thousands of clones, more than 70% of which appear only once. The sequenced material came from peripheral blood. These receptors came from a woman aged 70-85 years with COVID-19, enrolled during active disease. CDR3s include the opening cysteine and the closing phenylalanine or tryptophan. Each record gives: J gene, D gene, clone size, V gene, CDR3 DNA, CDR3 protein. D genes are given only for firm matches. Only some rows state a clone size, as once, few, many or a class for expanded clones.

>TRBJ2-3|TRBD2|-|TRBV30
TGTGCCTGCCCGGGACTAGCGGGGAGAGGGAATACGCAGTATTTT
CACPGLAGRGNTQYF
>TRBJ2-3|-|-|TRBV5-1
TGCGCCAGCCACCAACTAGCAGATACGCAGTATTTT
CASHQLADTQYF
>TRBJ1-6|TRBD1|-|TRBV28
TGTGCCAGCAGTTTCCGGGACAGACTTAATTCACCCCTCCACTTT
CASSFRDRLNSPLHF
>TRBJ2-3|-|-|TRBV5-1
TGCGCCAGCAGCTTCGGGGGGCCCACAGATACGCAGTATTTT
CASSFGGPTDTQYF
>TRBJ1-1|TRBD1|-|TRBV7-2
TGTGCCAGCAGCTTAGCTGGGGACAGGGGTAAAGCTGAAGCTTTCTTT
CASSLAGDRGKAEAFF
>TRBJ2-7|-|-|TRBV7-2
TGTGCCAGCAGCTTAGAATTCGGCGGTTTTGGGTACGAGCAGTACTTC
CASSLEFGGFGYEQYF
>TRBJ2-7|-|-|TRBV28
TGTGCCAGCACCCCGGCGGGTAATTCCTACGAGCAGTACTTC
CASTPAGNSYEQYF
>TRBJ2-7|-|-|TRBV5-6
TGTGCCAGCAGCTTGGTTAACAGTGCTGGTGAGCAGTACTTC
CASSLVNSAGEQYF
>TRBJ1-4|TRBD1|-|TRBV27
TGTGCCAGCAGTTCCCTCGGGACAGGGGACGAAAAACTGTTTTTT
CASSSLGTGDEKLFF
>TRBJ1-1|-|-|TRBV19
TGTGCCAGTAGGTTTCAGGGTAACACTGAAGCTTTCTTT
CASRFQGNTEAFF
>TRBJ2-7|TRBD2|-|TRBV18
TGTGCCAGCTCACCAGGCGGGGGAGCCAGCGAGCAGTACTTC
CASSPGGGASEQYF
>TRBJ1-2|TRBD1|-|TRBV5-8
TGTGCCAGCAGCTTGGAGGGGGCGGACTATGGCTACACCTTC
CASSLEGADYGYTF
>TRBJ2-5|-|-|TRBV7-9
TGTGCCAGCAGCCTAATCATACGTGAGACCCAGTACTTC
CASSLIIRETQYF
>TRBJ2-2|TRBD1|-|TRBV7-2
TGTGCCAGCAGCTTCGGGACAGCCTTCTCGAACACCGGGGAGCTGTTTTTT
CASSFGTAFSNTGELFF
>TRBJ2-2|TRBD2|-|TRBV4-1
TGCGCCAGCAGCCAAGGGCGGGGGGCTAGGCCTGCCACCTCCGGGGAGCTGTTTTTT
CASSQGRGARPATSGELFF
>TRBJ1-5|-|-|TRBV10-3
TGTGCCATCAGTTCGGGGGGCAATCAGCCCCAGCATTTT
CAISSGGNQPQHF
>TRBJ1-6|TRBD1|-|TRBV28
TGTGCCAGCAGTTTATACAGGGGGGACTATAATTCACCCCTCCACTTT
CASSLYRGDYNSPLHF
>TRBJ2-1|-|-|TRBV5-1
TGCGCCAGCAGCCAACAACAGGGTGCGGCCTACAATGAGCAGTTCTTC
CASSQQQGAAYNEQFF
>TRBJ2-2|TRBD2|-|TRBV9
TGTGCCAGCAGAAAGTATGAAGCGGGATCGAACACCGGGGAGCTGTTTTTT
CASRKYEAGSNTGELFF
>TRBJ2-3|TRBD2|-|TRBV11-2
TGTGCCAGCAGCCCGACAGCGGGGTGGGAAGATACGCAGTATTTT
CASSPTAGWEDTQYF
>TRBJ2-5|-|-|TRBV12-5
TGTGCTAGTGGTTTTCGGGAGACCCAGTACTTC
CASGFRETQYF
>TRBJ1-2|TRBD1|-|TRBV7-3
TGTGCCAGCAGCTTAACATTGGACAGGGTTAACTATGGCTACACCTTC
CASSLTLDRVNYGYTF
>TRBJ1-2|-|-|TRBV2
TGTGCCAGCGGGGAAACAGGGAGGGGCGGCTACACCTTC
CASGETGRGGYTF
>TRBJ2-1|TRBD2|once|TRBV19
TGTGCCAGTAGTACTAGCGGGGGCAGATTCAATGAGCAGTTCTTC
CASSTSGGRFNEQFF
>TRBJ1-1|TRBD1|-|TRBV6-2/TRBV6-3
TGTGCCAGCAGCCCCGTTCGGACAGGGGGCACTGAAGCTTTCTTT
CASSPVRTGGTEAFF
>TRBJ2-3|-|-|TRBV10-3
TGTGCCATCTTAGCGGAGAACACAGATACGCAGTATTTT
CAILAENTDTQYF
>TRBJ1-2|-|-|TRBV6-5
TGTGCCAGCAGGGGAGGGCTTACGAACTATGGCTACACCTTC
CASRGGLTNYGYTF
>TRBJ1-5|-|-|TRBV6-4
TGTGCCAGCAGTGAAGGGGTAGATCAGCCCCAGCATTTT
CASSEGVDQPQHF
>TRBJ2-7|-|-|TRBV14
TGTGCCAGCAGCCAAGAGGTCACGCTAATTTACGAGCAGTACTTC
CASSQEVTLIYEQYF
>TRBJ2-7|TRBD2|-|TRBV18
TGTGCCAGCTCATCGGGACTAGAGTACGAGCAGTACTTC
CASSSGLEYEQYF
>TRBJ2-1|-|-|TRBV6-1
TGTGCCAGCAGTGAACGCGGCCTCTACAATGAGCAGTTCTTC
CASSERGLYNEQFF
>TRBJ1-5|-|-|TRBV2
TGTGCCAGCAGTGGACAGGGCAATCAGCCCCAGCATTTT
CASSGQGNQPQHF
>TRBJ1-1|-|-|TRBV7-2
TGTGCCAGCAGCTTAGCAGTTGCGGCTGAAGCTTTCTTT
CASSLAVAAEAFF
>TRBJ2-7|TRBD1|-|TRBV7-2
TGTGCCAGCAGCTCCCGGACAGGGGGAATCGAGCAGTACTTC
CASSSRTGGIEQYF
>TRBJ2-1|-|-|TRBV14
TGTGCCAGCAGCCAACAGGGGTGGGGCAATGAGCAGTTCTTC
CASSQQGWGNEQFF
>TRBJ2-7|-|-|TRBV5-4
TGTGCCGGAGGATTCCCCTTGGGTGAGCAGTACTTC
CAGGFPLGEQYF
>TRBJ1-4|-|-|TRBV4-1
TGCGCCAGCAGCCAAGATCCCCCAGGGAGGTCTAATGAAAAACTGTTTTTT
CASSQDPPGRSNEKLFF
>TRBJ2-1|-|-|TRBV3-1/TRBV3-2
TGTGCCAGCAGCCAAGGCAGTGAGCAGTTCTTC
CASSQGSEQFF
>TRBJ2-3|-|-|TRBV11-2
TGTGCCAGCAGCTTAGAACGGAGCACAGATACGCAGTATTTT
CASSLERSTDTQYF
>TRBJ1-2|-|-|TRBV28
TGTGCCAGCAGTTTATCTCCAGGGGCGGGGGCCCTCTATGGCTACACCTTC
CASSLSPGAGALYGYTF
>TRBJ1-4|TRBD1|-|TRBV27
TGTGCCAGCAGTTTACAGGGGGCTGGCGAAAAACTGTTTTTT
CASSLQGAGEKLFF
>TRBJ2-5|TRBD2|-|TRBV4-1
TGCGCCAGCAGCCAAGCCCTCTTAGCGGGTTACCAAGAGACCCAGTACTTC
CASSQALLAGYQETQYF
>TRBJ1-5|-|-|TRBV7-2
TGTGCCAGCAGTTCACAGGGATATAGCAATCAGCCCCAGCATTTT
CASSSQGYSNQPQHF
>TRBJ1-1|TRBD1|-|TRBV5-1
TGCGCCAGCAGCTTGGGGACAGGGGGCGCGGGGACTGAAGCTTTCTTT
CASSLGTGGAGTEAFF
>TRBJ1-3|-|-|TRBV3-1/TRBV3-2
TGTGCCAGCAGCCAAGATGAGAGGGAGACGAGCTCTGGAAACACCATATATTTT
CASSQDERETSSGNTIYF
>TRBJ1-1|-|-|TRBV19
TGTACCTCAGGGGACACTGAAGCTTTCTTT
CTSGDTEAFF
>TRBJ1-5|-|-|TRBV19
TGTGCCAGTAGGGCCGGCGCGGCCCAGCATTTT
CASRAGAAQHF
>TRBJ2-5|-|-|TRBV7-2
TGTGCCAGCAGTCCCGGGATAGGGGGGACCCAGTACTTC
CASSPGIGGTQYF
>TRBJ1-3|-|-|TRBV4-3
TGCGCCAGCAGCCAAGATGAGTCCTCTGGAAACACCATATATTTT
CASSQDESSGNTIYF
>TRBJ1-1|-|-|TRBV7-9
TGTGCCAGCAGCTCGCTGGGGCAGGTTGGCACTGAAGCTTTCTTT
CASSSLGQVGTEAFF
>TRBJ1-3|TRBD1|-|TRBV30
TGTGCCTGGAGCGTACTCAGGGACAGGGGCTCTGGAAACACCATATATTTT
CAWSVLRDRGSGNTIYF
>TRBJ1-4|TRBD1|many|TRBV7-6
TGTGCCAGCAGCTTATACGTGGGACAGGGAACGAATGAAAAACTGTTTTTT
CASSLYVGQGTNEKLFF
>TRBJ2-7|-|-|TRBV7-2
TGTGCCAGCAGCTCCCTAGACCGCCCTTCCTCCTACGAGCAGTACTTC
CASSSLDRPSSYEQYF
>TRBJ1-2|-|-|TRBV18
TGTGCCAGCCACGACAGATCACGGGGCTACACCTTC
CASHDRSRGYTF
>TRBJ1-5|TRBD1|-|TRBV7-9
TGCGCCAGCAGCCCAGGGACAGGTGGCCAGCCCCAGCATTTT
CASSPGTGGQPQHF
>TRBJ2-1|-|-|TRBV29-1
TGCAGCGTGCAAGGGAGCGGGAATGAGCAGTTCTTC
CSVQGSGNEQFF
>TRBJ2-1|TRBD1|-|TRBV28
TGTGCCAGCAGTTTGGCGGGACAGGGGACCTATGAGCAGTTCTTC
CASSLAGQGTYEQFF
>TRBJ2-3|TRBD2|-|TRBV11-3
TGTGCCAGCAGCTTGGGGTATAGCGGGGGCCCGAGCACAGATACGCAGTATTTT
CASSLGYSGGPSTDTQYF
>TRBJ1-5|TRBD1|-|TRBV18
TGTGCCAGCTCCCGTACTACCGGGACAGGGGACAATCAGCCCCAGCATTTT
CASSRTTGTGDNQPQHF